A single sample gave rise to the 20 T cell receptor beta chains below, sequenced in a study of blood T cell repertoires in COVID-19. Profiled with immunoSEQ multiplex PCR; TCRdb holds only in-frame clones, not every one. The table lists around 260,000 clones, about 88% of them singletons, with around 1.8% in the top ten. Sequencing was performed on peripheral blood. The receptors here all came from a man aged 30-40 years with active or convalescent COVID-19.

The chain combines TRBV2 with TRBJ1-6; TRBD1 aligns across 8 bases. Germline V gives CDR1 SNHLY, CDR2 FYNNEI. V shed 1 base and J 5 bases; nucleotides not matched to a gene: 7. The CDR3 has 17 amino acids. The CDR3 is CASSEERGQANNSPLHF. The CDR3 DNA reads TGTGCCAGCAGTGAAGAGAGGGGACAGGCGAATAATTCACCCCTCCACTTT.

This rearrangement joins TRBV21-1 to TRBJ1-2; the table assigns TRBD1, which was not confirmed against the DNA. TRBV21-1 is given as a pseudogene. This CDR3 comprises 17 residues. DNA for the CDR3: TGTGCCAGCAGCACCCGAAAGGGGACAGGGCTTATGAATAGCTACACCTTC. Its translation is CASSTRKGTGLMNSYTF.

The J gene is TRBJ2-5, the V gene TRBV9, with TRBD2 matching over 7 bases. Germline CDR1 and CDR2: SGDLS and YYNGEE. The CDR3 loop spans 16 amino acids. V lost 0 bases to trimming and J lost 7 bases; unmatched junction nucleotides: 12. The CDR3 region has the DNA TGTGCCAGCAGCGTAGATGGCGGGGGTGAGACGGGGACCCAGTACTTC. Protein product: CASSVDGGGETGTQYF. Full variable domain (rest looked up from reference TRBV9 and TRBJ2-5): DSGVTQTPKHLITATGQRVTLRCSPRSGDLSVYWYQQSLDQGLQFLIQYYNGEERAKGNILERFSAQQFPDLHSELNLSSLELGDSALYFCASSVDGGGETGTQYFGPGTRLLVL.

The chain is built from TRBV5-4 and TRBJ2-7, with D perhaps TRBD1 (5 bases). CDR1 and CDR2 from the germline V gene are SGHNT and YYREEE (reference sequence). CDR3 size: 13 residues. Trimming cost V 3 bases and J 9 bases, with 16 bases left between them. CDR3 DNA sequence: TGTGCCAGCAGCTCAGGGCCCCCGGAGTGGCAGTACTTC. The encoded protein is CASSSGPPEWQYF.

The chain couples TRBV7-2 to TRBJ2-5; a weak D match, TRBD2 (6 bases). CDR1 is SGHTA, CDR2 FQGNSA, per germline. V gave up 1 base and J gave up 5 bases, with 8 bases separating them. The CDR3 totals 13 residues. CDR3 bases: TGTGCCAGCAGCTTAGGGGCGGGGGAGACCCAGTACTTC. Translating gives CASSLGAGETQYF.

V is TRBV3-1 (or the pseudogene TRBV3-2) and J is TRBJ1-2; 7 bases match TRBD1. The trim removed 0 bases at V and 8 bases at J, leaving 9 bases unmatched. Germline lookup yields CDR1 LGHDT and CDR2 YNNKEL (reference sequence). This CDR3 is built from 15 residues. The CDR3 DNA reads TGTGCCAGCAGCCAAGAAGGAAACAGGGGTGGAGGCTACACCTTC. The encoded protein is CASSQEGNRGGGYTF.

The genes are TRBV15 and TRBJ2-2, with D possibly TRBD2 on 5 matching bases. With 4 bases removed from V and 0 bases from J, the gap between germline ends came to 15 bases. The CDR3 loop spans 17 amino acids. The germline V gene has CDR1 LNHNV and CDR2 YYDKDF (reference sequence). The CDR3 region has the DNA TGTGCCACCAGCACCTCGTTAGCGCACACGAACACCGGGGAGCTGTTTTTT. This codes for CATSTSLAHTNTGELFF.

The chain has TRBV15 and TRBJ2-5; TRBD1 matches 9 bases. V trimming: 5 bases; J trimming: 7 bases; junction bases outside the gene matches: 11. CDR1 and CDR2 from the germline V gene are LNHNV and YYDKDF (reference sequence). The CDR3 sequence is 15 residues long. In DNA form, the CDR3 reads TGTGCCACCAGCCCGCCGGGGACAGGGACGGGGACCCAGTACTTC. It translates to CATSPPGTGTGTQYF.

To note about this clone: This sample also contains other DNA sequences that code for the same CDR3. The chain links TRBV12-3 or TRBV12-4 to TRBJ1-1, with D possibly TRBD1 on 6 matching bases. Trimming stripped 6 bases from V and 5 bases from J, with 10 bases between. The length of the CDR3 is 12 residues. CDR3 in amino acids: CASRTGRTEAFF. CDR3 in DNA: TGTGCCAGCAGAACAGGGCGGACTGAAGCTTTCTTT.

The chain links TRBV11-2 to TRBJ1-1; no firm D call. This CDR3 contains 14 residues. CDR1 and CDR2 from the germline V gene are SGHAT and FQNNGV. Deletions cut 0 bases from V and 4 bases from J, with 9 bases between. In DNA form, the CDR3 reads TGTGCCAGCAGCTTAGATCGGGAAGTCACTGAAGCTTTCTTT. Its protein product is CASSLDREVTEAFF.

The gene calls are TRBV2 and TRBJ2-4; TRBD2 aligns across 8 bases. The junction had 8 bases not matched to a gene; V was cut back by 8 bases and J by 8 bases. The CDR3 is 13 amino acids. Germline CDR1 and CDR2: SNHLY and FYNNEI. The DNA of the CDR3 is TGTGCCAGCCAACGGGGGGGGATCGACATTCAGTACTTC. It codes for CASQRGGIDIQYF.

The V and J genes are TRBV6-5 and TRBJ2-6; 11 bases map to TRBD1. CDR3 length: 15 amino acids. The V gene's germline CDR1 is MNHEY and CDR2 SVGAGI. V was pared by 10 bases and J by 4 bases, with 6 bases of the junction left unmatched. The DNA of the CDR3 is TGTGCCACCCGGACAGGGGGCTCAGGGGCCAACGTCCTGACTTTC. Protein sequence: CATRTGGSGANVLTF.

This clone was seen only once. V and J are TRBV24-1 and TRBJ2-7; TRBD1 matches at 9 bases. In germline, CDR1 is KGHDR, CDR2 SFDVKD. V lost 1 base, J lost 6 bases, and 12 bases stayed unmatched. The CDR3 loop spans 17 amino acids. In DNA form, the CDR3 reads TGTGCCACCAGTGATTTTCCCTGGGACAGGGAGCTCCGCGAGCAGTACTTC. Residues: CATSDFPWDRELREQYF.

The chain combines TRBV6-6 with TRBJ2-3; weak D call: TRBD1 (6 bases). Germline lookup yields CDR1 MNHNY and CDR2 SVGAGI (reference sequence). Deletions cut 6 bases from V and 6 bases from J, with 10 bases between. The CDR3 is 12 amino acids. CDR3 residues: CASSRTDDTQYF. The CDR3 region has the DNA TGTGCCAGCAGCAGGACAGATGATACGCAGTATTTT.

This sequence joins TRBV7-9 and TRBJ1-4; D is perhaps TRBD1 (5 bases). V lost 3 bases, J lost 0 bases, and 17 bases lay in between. Germline CDR1 is SEHNR and CDR2 is FQNEAQ (reference sequence). CDR3 length: 18 amino acids. This CDR3 reads CASSLGRRGPSTNEKLFF. As DNA, the CDR3 is TGTGCCAGCAGCTTGGGTAGGCGGGGACCTTCAACTAATGAAAAACTGTTTTTT.

This chain connects TRBV5-6 to TRBJ2-1; D perhaps matches TRBD2 (5 bases). V gave up 7 bases and J gave up 7 bases, with 21 bases separating them. Germline values: CDR1 SGHDT, CDR2 YYEEEE. This CDR3 has 15 amino acids. The CDR3 protein is CASQAGVLVGNEQFF. The CDR3 nucleotides are TGTGCCAGCCAGGCCGGGGTATTGGTAGGAAATGAGCAGTTCTTC.

This clone was seen once. The chain has TRBV5-4 and TRBJ1-1, with 8 positions matching TRBD1. The CDR3 covers 13 residues. Germline V CDR1 and CDR2: SGHNT, YYREEE (reference sequence). J lost 9 bases, V lost 5 bases, and 9 bases had no gene match. DNA of the CDR3: TGTGCCAGCAGTTCCGGGACAGGTATCCAAGCTTTCTTT. Its protein product is CASSSGTGIQAFF.

This rearrangement joins TRBV11-3 to TRBJ1-1, with 7 positions matching TRBD1. CDR3 length equals 16 residues. Trimming at V came to 4 bases and at J to 1 base, leaving 9 bases not matched to a gene. Per germline, CDR1 SGHNT and CDR2 YENEEA. The CDR3 loop is CASSCQTGLPNTEAFF. CDR3 coding DNA: TGTGCCAGCAGCTGCCAGACAGGGCTTCCGAACACTGAAGCTTTCTTT.

The V gene is TRBV19, the J gene TRBJ2-3, with TRBD1 matching over 8 bases. The CDR3 runs to 15 residues. Germline-derived CDR1 and CDR2 are LNHDA and SQIVND (reference sequence). The trim removed 4 bases at V and 1 base at J, leaving 4 bases unmatched. The CDR3 reads CASSNPDRGTDTQYF. The DNA of the CDR3 is TGTGCCAGTAGTAATCCGGACAGGGGCACAGATACGCAGTATTTT.

V and J are TRBV7-2 and TRBJ1-3; TRBD1 might be the D (6 bases). Germline loops: CDR1 SGHTA, CDR2 FQGNSA. This CDR3 has 16 amino acids. V shed 5 bases and J shed 0 bases, with 14 bases lying between them. The CDR3 here is CASSREGGVSGNTIYF. The CDR3 DNA reads as TGTGCCAGCAGCCGGGAAGGGGGGGTCTCTGGAAACACCATATATTTT. The complete variable domain, with remaining parts taken from reference TRBV7-2 and TRBJ1-3, reads GAGVSQSPSNKVTEKGKDVELRCDPISGHTALYWYRQSLGQGLEFLIYFQGNSAPDKSGLPSDRFSAERTGGSVSTLTIQRTQQEDSAVYLCASSREGGVSGNTIYFGEGSWLTVV.